A few counts support the clone carrying this T cell receptor (beta chain). Its antigen is not known. Different DNA sequences within this sample yield the same CDR3. Generated by immunoSEQ multiplex PCR, the TCRdb table keeps only in-frame clones and is missing some. The sample consists of 3,500 to 5,000 clones, approximately 66% of them appearing once. V lost 11 bases and J lost 2; bases outside the gene matches: 16. This CDR3 spans 16 amino acids. Germline CDR1 is LNHDA and CDR2 is SQIVND (reference sequence). These data come from a study of PD-1 blockade in classical Hodgkin lymphoma. Study-level results: A reduction in baseline TCR diversity was reportedly seen in newly diagnosed patients relative to healthy donors. Underlying causes for the observed repertoire differences were not defined, possibly disease activity or prior therapy. There was a significant rise in CD4+ TCR diversity by C4D1, with no such rise for CD8+.

Every patient had relapsed following autologous stem cell transplantation, and cohorts differed in brentuximab vedotin exposure. This TCR was recovered from a human donor with classical Hodgkin lymphoma. Sequencing used peripheral blood mononuclear cells (PBMCs), obtained before the second cycle of nivolumab. V gene TRBV19 combines with J gene TRBJ2-7, with 9 bases that match TRBD1. CDR3 coding DNA: TGTGCCGTTGGGGGACAGGGAATCGGGGCGACCTACGAGCAGTACTTC. Amino acids: CAVGGQGIGATYEQYF.